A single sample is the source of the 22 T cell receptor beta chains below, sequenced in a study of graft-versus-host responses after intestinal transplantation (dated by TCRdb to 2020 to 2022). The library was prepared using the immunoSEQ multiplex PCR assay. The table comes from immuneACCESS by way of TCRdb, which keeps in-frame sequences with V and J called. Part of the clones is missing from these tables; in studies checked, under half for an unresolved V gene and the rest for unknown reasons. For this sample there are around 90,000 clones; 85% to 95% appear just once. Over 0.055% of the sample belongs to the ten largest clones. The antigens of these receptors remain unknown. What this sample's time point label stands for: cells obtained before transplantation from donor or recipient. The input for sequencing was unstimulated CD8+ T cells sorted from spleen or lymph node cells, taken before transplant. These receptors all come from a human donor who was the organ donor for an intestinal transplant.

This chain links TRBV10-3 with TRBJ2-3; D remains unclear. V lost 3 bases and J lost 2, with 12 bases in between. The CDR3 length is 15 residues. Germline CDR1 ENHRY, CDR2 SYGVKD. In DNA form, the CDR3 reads TGTGCCATCAGTGATAACAGTCCTTTCACAGATACGCAGTATTTT. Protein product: CAISDNSPFTDTQYF.

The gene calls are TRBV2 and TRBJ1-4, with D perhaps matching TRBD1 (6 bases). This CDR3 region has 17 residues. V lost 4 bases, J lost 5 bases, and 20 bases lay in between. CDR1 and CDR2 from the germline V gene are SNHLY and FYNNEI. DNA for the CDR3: TGTGCCAGCAGTGTGGAAAACTCGACCCAGGGGAATGAAAAACTGTTTTTT. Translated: CASSVENSTQGNEKLFF.

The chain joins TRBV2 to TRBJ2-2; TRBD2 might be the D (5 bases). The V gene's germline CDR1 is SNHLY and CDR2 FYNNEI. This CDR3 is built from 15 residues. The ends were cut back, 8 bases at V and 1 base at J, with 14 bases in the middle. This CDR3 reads CASGDVGENTGELFF. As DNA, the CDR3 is TGTGCCAGCGGCGATGTGGGAGAGAACACCGGGGAGCTGTTTTTT.

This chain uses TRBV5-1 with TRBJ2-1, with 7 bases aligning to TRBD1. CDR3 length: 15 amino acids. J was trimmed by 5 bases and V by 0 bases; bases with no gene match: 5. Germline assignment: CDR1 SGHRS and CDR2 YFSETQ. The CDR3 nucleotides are TGCGCCAGCAGCTTGGTGAGACAGGGACACAATGAGCAGTTCTTC. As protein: CASSLVRQGHNEQFF.

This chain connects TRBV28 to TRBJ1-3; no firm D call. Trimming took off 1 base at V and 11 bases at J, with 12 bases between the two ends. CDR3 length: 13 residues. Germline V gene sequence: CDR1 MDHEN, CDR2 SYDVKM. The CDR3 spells CASSLSRPGSIYF. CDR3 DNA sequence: TGTGCCAGCAGTTTATCGAGACCAGGTTCCATATATTTT.

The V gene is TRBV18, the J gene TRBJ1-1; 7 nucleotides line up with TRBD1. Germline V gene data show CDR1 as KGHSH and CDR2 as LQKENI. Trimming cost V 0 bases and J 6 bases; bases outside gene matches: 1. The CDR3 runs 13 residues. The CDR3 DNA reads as TGTGCCAGCTCACCACCGCAGGGGGCTGAAGCTTTCTTT. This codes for CASSPPQGAEAFF.

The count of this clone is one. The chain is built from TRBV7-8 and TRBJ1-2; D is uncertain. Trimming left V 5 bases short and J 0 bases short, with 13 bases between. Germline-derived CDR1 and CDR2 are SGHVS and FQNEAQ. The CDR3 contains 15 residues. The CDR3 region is CASSPTRPPNYGYTF. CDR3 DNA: TGTGCCAGCAGCCCGACGAGGCCTCCTAACTATGGCTACACCTTC.

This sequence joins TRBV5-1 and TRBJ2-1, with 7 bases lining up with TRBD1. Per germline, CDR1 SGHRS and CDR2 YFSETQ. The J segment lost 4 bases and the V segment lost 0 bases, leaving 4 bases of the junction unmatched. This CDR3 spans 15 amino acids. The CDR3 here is CASSLAQGVYNEQFF. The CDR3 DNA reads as TGCGCCAGCAGCTTGGCCCAGGGGGTGTACAATGAGCAGTTCTTC.

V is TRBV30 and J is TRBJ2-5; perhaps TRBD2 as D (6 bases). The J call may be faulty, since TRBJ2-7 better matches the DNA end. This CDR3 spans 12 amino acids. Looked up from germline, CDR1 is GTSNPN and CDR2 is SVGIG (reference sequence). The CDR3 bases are TGTGCCGTGGAGGGGACCACCTACGAGCAGTACTTC. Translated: CAVEGTTYEQYF.

The CDR3 here is CASSLWGGQGQETQYF. CDR3 bases: TGTGCCAGCAGTTTATGGGGCGGACAGGGGCAAGAGACCCAGTACTTC. J is TRBJ2-5 and V is TRBV28, with 9 bases identical to TRBD1. V shed 0 bases and J 2 bases; nucleotides not matched to a gene: 4. Germline V gene sequence: CDR1 MDHEN, CDR2 SYDVKM. CDR3 length: 16 amino acids.

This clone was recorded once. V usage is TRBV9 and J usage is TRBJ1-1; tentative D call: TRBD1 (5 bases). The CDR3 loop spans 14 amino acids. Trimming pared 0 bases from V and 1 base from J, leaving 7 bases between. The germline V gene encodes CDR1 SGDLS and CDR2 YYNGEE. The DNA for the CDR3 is TGTGCCAGCAGCGTAGAGGGGCAGAACACTGAAGCTTTCTTT. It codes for CASSVEGQNTEAFF.

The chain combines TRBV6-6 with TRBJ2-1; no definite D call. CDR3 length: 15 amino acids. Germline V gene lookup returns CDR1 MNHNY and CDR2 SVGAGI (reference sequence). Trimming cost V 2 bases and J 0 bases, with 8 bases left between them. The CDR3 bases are TGTGCCAGCAGTTACCGAGCGAGCTCCTACAATGAGCAGTTCTTC. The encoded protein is CASSYRASSYNEQFF.

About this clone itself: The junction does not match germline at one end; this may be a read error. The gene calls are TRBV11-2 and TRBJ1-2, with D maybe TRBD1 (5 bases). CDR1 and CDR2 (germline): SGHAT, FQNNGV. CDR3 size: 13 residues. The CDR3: CASSLDAGDSGAF. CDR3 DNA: TGTGCCAGCAGCTTAGATGCGGGGGACTCTGGTGCCTTC.

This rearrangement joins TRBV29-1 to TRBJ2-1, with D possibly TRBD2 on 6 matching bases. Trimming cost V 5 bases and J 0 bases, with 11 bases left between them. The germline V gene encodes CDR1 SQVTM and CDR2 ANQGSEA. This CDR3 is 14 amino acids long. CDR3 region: CSVPGGTSYNEQFF. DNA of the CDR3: TGCAGCGTTCCTGGGGGGACCTCCTACAATGAGCAGTTCTTC.

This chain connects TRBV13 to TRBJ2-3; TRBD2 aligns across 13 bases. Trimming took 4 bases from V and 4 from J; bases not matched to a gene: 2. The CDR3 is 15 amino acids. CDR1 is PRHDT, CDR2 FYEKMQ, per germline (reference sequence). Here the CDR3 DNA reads TGTGCCAGCAGCTCTGGACTAGCGGGGGCAGATACGCAGTATTTT. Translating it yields CASSSGLAGADTQYF.

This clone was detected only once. The CDR3 here is CASSEGQGGSMTDTQYF. CDR3 sequence (DNA): TGTGCCAGCAGTGAAGGTCAGGGAGGTAGTATGACAGATACGCAGTATTTT. This chain uses TRBV6-1 with TRBJ2-3; tentative D call: TRBD2 (6 bases). This CDR3 is 17 amino acids long. The germline V gene encodes CDR1 MNHNS and CDR2 SASEGT. Between the trimmed V and J ends, which lost 1 base and 3 bases, there was a span of 17 bases.

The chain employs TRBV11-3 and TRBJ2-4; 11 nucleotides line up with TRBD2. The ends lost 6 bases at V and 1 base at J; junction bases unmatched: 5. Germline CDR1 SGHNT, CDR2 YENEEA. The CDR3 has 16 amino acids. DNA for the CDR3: TGTGCCAGCAGATACTCTAGCGGGGGGGCCAAAAACATTCAGTACTTC. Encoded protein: CASRYSSGGAKNIQYF.

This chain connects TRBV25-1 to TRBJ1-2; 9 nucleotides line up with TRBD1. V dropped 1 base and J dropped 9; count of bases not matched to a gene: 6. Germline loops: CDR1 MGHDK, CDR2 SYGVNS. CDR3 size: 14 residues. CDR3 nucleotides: TGTGCCAGCAGTGAATTTGGGACAGGGATTAGCTACACCTTC. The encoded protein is CASSEFGTGISYTF.

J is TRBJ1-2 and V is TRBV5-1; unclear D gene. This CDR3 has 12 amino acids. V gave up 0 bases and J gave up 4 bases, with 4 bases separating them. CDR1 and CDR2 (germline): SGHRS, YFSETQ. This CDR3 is CASSLGAYGYTF. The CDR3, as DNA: TGCGCCAGCAGCTTGGGGGCCTATGGCTACACCTTC.

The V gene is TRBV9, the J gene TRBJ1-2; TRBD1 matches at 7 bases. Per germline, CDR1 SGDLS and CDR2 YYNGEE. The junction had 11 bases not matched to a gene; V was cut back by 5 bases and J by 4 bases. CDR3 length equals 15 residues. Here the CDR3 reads CASSDTGEFLYGYTF. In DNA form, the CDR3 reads TGTGCCAGCAGTGACACAGGGGAATTTCTCTATGGCTACACCTTC. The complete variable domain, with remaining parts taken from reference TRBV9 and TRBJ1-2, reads DSGVTQTPKHLITATGQRVTLRCSPRSGDLSVYWYQQSLDQGLQFLIQYYNGEERAKGNILERFSAQQFPDLHSELNLSSLELGDSALYFCASSDTGEFLYGYTFGSGTRLTVV.

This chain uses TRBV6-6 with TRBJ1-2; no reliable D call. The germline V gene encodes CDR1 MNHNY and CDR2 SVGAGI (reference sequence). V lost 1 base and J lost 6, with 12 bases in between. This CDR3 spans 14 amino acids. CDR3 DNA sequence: TGTGCCAGCAGTTACTTTCTGTTAGAGAATGGCTACACCTTC. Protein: CASSYFLLENGYTF.

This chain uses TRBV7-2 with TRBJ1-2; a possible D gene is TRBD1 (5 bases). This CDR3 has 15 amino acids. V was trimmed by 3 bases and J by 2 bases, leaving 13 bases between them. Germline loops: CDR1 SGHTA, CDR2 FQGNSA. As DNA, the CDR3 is TGTGCCAGCAGCTTTTTTCAGGGAACCAACTATGGCTACACCTTC. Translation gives CASSFFQGTNYGYTF.